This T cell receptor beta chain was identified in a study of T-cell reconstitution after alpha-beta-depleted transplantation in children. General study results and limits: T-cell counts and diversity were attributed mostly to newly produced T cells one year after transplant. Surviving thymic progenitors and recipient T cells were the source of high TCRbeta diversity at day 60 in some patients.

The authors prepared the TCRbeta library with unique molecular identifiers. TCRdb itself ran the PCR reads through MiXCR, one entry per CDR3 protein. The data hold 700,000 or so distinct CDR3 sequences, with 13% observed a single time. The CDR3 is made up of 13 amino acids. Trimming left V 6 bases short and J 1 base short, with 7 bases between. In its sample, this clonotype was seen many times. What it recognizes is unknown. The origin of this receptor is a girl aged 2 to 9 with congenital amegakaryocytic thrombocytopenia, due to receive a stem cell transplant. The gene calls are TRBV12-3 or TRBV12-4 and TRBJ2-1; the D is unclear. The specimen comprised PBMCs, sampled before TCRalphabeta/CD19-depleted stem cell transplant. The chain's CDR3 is CASRGLSYNEQFF. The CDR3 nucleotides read TGTGCCAGCAGAGGGCTTTCCTACAATGAGCAGTTCTTC.